This TCR beta chain comes out of a study of T cells after yellow fever vaccination. Study in general: SMART-Seq v4 Ultra Low Input prepared libraries from low-cell fractions.

To note about this clonotype: The antigen remains unidentified.

Germline V gene sequence: CDR1 SGHNT, CDR2 YYREEE (reference sequence). There are 15 residues in the CDR3. V lost 1 base to trimming and J lost 0 bases, with 8 bases between them. Researchers made TCR cDNA using 5'RACE template switching, and this step added a universal primer site and UMIs. Via MiXCR, TCRdb re-called the 5' RACE reads, giving one row per CDR3 protein. The sample has hundreds of thousands of distinct CDR3 sequences; roughly 12% are singletons. Regarding the study as a whole: Researchers cautioned that FACS-sorted repertoires could harbor abundant clonotypes contaminating from the bulk population. Most primary-vaccination clones reappeared after the booster (approximately 95% CD4, 75% to 90% CD8).

The sequence was collected from a man aged 25 to 40 who received the YFV17D yellow fever vaccine. The rearrangement joins TRBV5-4 to TRBJ1-3, with D uncertain. Sample: PBMCs, taken on the day of the yellow fever booster vaccination. This CDR3 is CASSLRDNSGNTIYF. The CDR3 coding sequence is TGTGCCAGCAGCTTGAGGGATAACTCTGGAAACACCATATATTTT.